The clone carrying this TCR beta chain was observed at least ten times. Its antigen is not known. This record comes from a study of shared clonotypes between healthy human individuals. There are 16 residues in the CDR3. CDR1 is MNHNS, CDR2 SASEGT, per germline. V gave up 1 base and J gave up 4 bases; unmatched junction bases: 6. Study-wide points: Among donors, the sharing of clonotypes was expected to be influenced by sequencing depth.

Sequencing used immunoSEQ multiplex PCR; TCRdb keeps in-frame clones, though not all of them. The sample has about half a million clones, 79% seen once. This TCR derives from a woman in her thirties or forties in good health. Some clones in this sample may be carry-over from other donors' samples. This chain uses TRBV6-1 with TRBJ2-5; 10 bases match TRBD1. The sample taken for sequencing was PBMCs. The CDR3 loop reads CASSEVEGTGVETQYF. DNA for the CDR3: TGTGCCAGCAGTGAAGTTGAGGGGACAGGGGTAGAGACCCAGTACTTC.